This T cell receptor (beta chain) stems from a study of blood T cell repertoires in COVID-19. Whole-study context: Samples representing acute and convalescent COVID-19 were sourced from the United States, Italy and Spain. Sources were T cells, B-cell-depleted T cells, or PBMCs; the material itself was cDNA or gDNA.

The assay was immunoSEQ multiplex PCR, and TCRdb's table has in-frame clones only and misses some. The table records 90,000 to 150,000 clones, around nine tenths of them present only once. The germline V gene has CDR1 SGHTA and CDR2 FQGNSA. The length of the CDR3 is 16 residues. V lost 4 bases to trimming and J lost 2 bases, with 18 bases between them. The specimen was peripheral blood. The sequence came from a woman between 45 and 60 years old with acute or convalescent COVID-19. The chain is built from TRBV7-2 and TRBJ2-7; a weak D match, TRBD2 (6 bases). The CDR3 loop is CASSWILAQPPYEQYF. The CDR3, as DNA: TGTGCCAGCAGCTGGATCCTAGCGCAGCCCCCCTACGAGCAGTACTTC.